Below are 26 T cell receptor beta chains sequenced from a single sample in a study of regulatory T cells in long-lasting Graves disease (dated by TCRdb to the early 2020s). Receptor amplification or capture employed multiplex PCR. The run used an Illumina HiSeq 4000. To build TCR beta libraries, CDR3 regions were amplified by Arm-PCR using iRepertoire HTBI primers. TCRdb handled the public reads itself, with Q25 trimming in fastp and clone calling in MiXCR, and kept productive beta chains. Here each entry gathers all rows of one CDR3 protein and keeps the most common genes and DNA. This sample lists over 300,000 distinct CDR3 sequences; less than 20% were detected once. Jointly, the top ten make up approximately 21% of the sample. The intended sense of this specimen's time point label: newly diagnosed GD, antithyroid drugs for less than 3 months. For both TCR sequencing and RNA sequencing, RNA was extracted from PBMCs in TRIzol.

The sequences come from peripheral blood mononuclear cells (PBMCs), collected at new diagnosis, from a patient treated with antithyroid drugs. The receptors originated from a female donor with Graves disease.

This clonotype has just a few counts. The chain carries TRBV29-1 and TRBJ1-2; a weak D match, TRBD1 (6 bases). Per the germline V gene, CDR1 is SQVTM and CDR2 is ANQGSEA. CDR3 size: 12 residues. Trimming left V 0 bases short and J 12 bases short, with 14 bases between. Written as DNA, the CDR3 is TGCAGCGTTGAAGAAGACACAGGGTATCACACCTTC. This sequence encodes CSVEEDTGYHTF.

This clonotype came up many times. V and J are TRBV7-2 and TRBJ2-1, with D possibly being TRBD2 (6 bases). Trimming removed 5 bases from V and 6 bases from J, with 17 bases in between. The CDR3 totals 15 residues. Per the germline V gene, CDR1 is SGHTA and CDR2 is FQGNSA. CDR3 sequence (DNA): TGTGCCAGCAGCCGCCTAGCGCATAATGGCAATGAGCAGTTCTTC. This codes for CASSRLAHNGNEQFF.

The chain employs TRBV11-2 and TRBJ1-3; D is possibly TRBD1 (5 bases). CDR1 is SGHAT and CDR2 is FQNNGV in the germline V gene. The CDR3 loop spans 17 amino acids. Trimming left V 2 bases short and J 0 bases short, with 14 bases between. The CDR3 coding sequence is TGTGCCAGCAGCTTAAGGGCTGCCGGGGGCTCTGGAAACACCATATATTTT. Translation: CASSLRAAGGSGNTIYF.

In this sample, this clonotype turned up many times. The chain employs TRBV5-1 and TRBJ2-5; TRBD1 aligns across 10 bases. The CDR3 runs to 14 residues. CDR1 is SGHRS, CDR2 YFSETQ, per germline. The ends lost 4 bases at V and 8 bases at J; junction bases unmatched: 8. CDR3 sequence: CASSPGQGLGTQYF. CDR3 in DNA: TGCGCCAGCAGCCCGGGACAGGGGCTAGGAACCCAGTACTTC.

V is TRBV20-1 and J is TRBJ2-5; 7 bases agree with TRBD2. The J call may be in error: the DNA end matches TRBJ2-1 better. Germline loops: CDR1 DFQATT, CDR2 SNEGSKA (reference sequence). The CDR3 contains 12 residues. CDR3 sequence reads: CSALGLWGEQFF. The DNA of the CDR3 is TGCAGTGCCCTGGGACTATGGGGTGAGCAGTTCTTC.

This clonotype was seen ten or more times. This chain links TRBV12-5 with TRBJ1-1; D perhaps matches TRBD1 (6 bases). Germline CDR1 LGHNT, CDR2 FRNRAP. This CDR3 has 14 amino acids. V gave up 4 bases and J gave up 3 bases, with 12 bases separating them. The CDR3 spells CASGSTQGYTEAFF. The CDR3 region has the DNA TGTGCTAGTGGTTCTACTCAGGGGTACACTGAAGCTTTCTTT.

In this sample, this clonotype turned up many times. V is TRBV27 and J is TRBJ1-5; D gene ambiguous. This CDR3 spans 13 amino acids. Germline CDR1 is MNHEY and CDR2 is SMNVEV (reference sequence). Trimming removed 3 bases at V and 3 bases at J, with 6 bases between. The chain's CDR3 is CASSFGHNQPQHF. The CDR3 DNA reads as TGTGCCAGCAGTTTTGGCCACAATCAGCCCCAGCATTTT.

The gene calls are TRBV7-8 and TRBJ2-7; 8 bases match TRBD2. CDR3 size: 17 residues. Losses at the gene ends were 0 bases for V and 5 bases for J; bases not matched to a gene: 12. Germline values: CDR1 SGHVS, CDR2 FQNEAQ. The CDR3 region has the DNA TGTGCCAGCAGCTTAGCGGGTATTGGCGGGAGGTTTAACGAGCAGTACTTC. Amino acids: CASSLAGIGGRFNEQYF. The full variable domain, with the rest looked up from reference TRBV7-8 and TRBJ2-7, is GAGVSQSPRYKVAKRGQDVALRCDPISGHVSLFWYQQALGQGPEFLTYFQNEAQLDKSGLPSDRFFAERPEGSVSTLKIQRTQQEDSAVYLCASSLAGIGGRFNEQYFGPGTRLTVT.

The rearrangement uses TRBV5-4 and TRBJ2-3, with 9 nucleotides matching TRBD2. Germline V gene lookup returns CDR1 SGHNT and CDR2 YYREEE (reference sequence). The CDR3 consists of 16 residues. Trimming cost V 2 bases and J 1 base; bases outside gene matches: 5. CDR3 in amino acids: CASSFSSGVRTDTQYF. Written as DNA, the CDR3 is TGTGCCAGCAGCTTCTCTAGCGGGGTTCGCACAGATACGCAGTATTTT. The full variable domain, in which reference TRBV5-4 and TRBJ2-3 provide the parts outside the CDR3, is ETGVTQSPTHLIKTRGQQVTLRCSSQSGHNTVSWYQQALGQGPQFIFQYYREEENGRGNFPPRFSGLQFPNYSSELNVNALELDDSALYLCASSFSSGVRTDTQYFGPGTRLTVL.

This clonotype has only a few counts. The DNA for the CDR3 is TGTGCCAGCAGAGCGACAGGGCGAGAGACCCAGTACTTC. Its protein product is CASRATGRETQYF. The chain joins TRBV12-3 or TRBV12-4 to TRBJ2-5, with 7 bases aligning to TRBD1. V trimming: 6 bases; J trimming: 4 bases; junction bases outside the gene matches: 5. The CDR3 has 13 residues.

This clonotype was seen ten or more times. V usage is TRBV2 and J usage is TRBJ2-7; D might be TRBD1 or TRBD2, each matching 6 bases. The CDR3 runs 15 residues. CDR1 is SNHLY and CDR2 is FYNNEI in the germline V gene. Trimming removed 2 bases at V and 2 bases at J, with 13 bases between. The CDR3 nucleotides read TGTGCCAGCAGTGAACAAGGAGGGGGGCCCTACGAGCAGTACTTC. It is translated as CASSEQGGGPYEQYF.

This clonotype was counted many times. The rearrangement joins TRBV28 to TRBJ2-1, with 7 bases identical to TRBD1. The CDR3 sequence is 12 residues long. The ends lost 6 bases at V and 10 bases at J; junction bases unmatched: 6. Germline V gives CDR1 MDHEN, CDR2 SYDVKM. In DNA form, the CDR3 reads TGTGCCAGCAGGACAGGGATGGGGGAGCAGTTCTTC. Amino acid sequence: CASRTGMGEQFF. The full variable domain, its missing parts supplied by reference TRBV28 and TRBJ2-1, is DVKVTQSSRYLVKRTGEKVFLECVQDMDHENMFWYRQDPGLGLRLIYFSYDVKMKEKGDIPEGYSVSREKKERFSLILESASTNQTSMYLCASRTGMGEQFFGPGTRLTVL.

The chain recombines TRBV7-2 with TRBJ2-7; 9 bases are a match to TRBD1. J gave up 4 bases and V 0 bases, and 13 bases lay outside the gene matches. From germline, CDR1 is SGHTA and CDR2 FQGNSA. This CDR3 spans 18 amino acids. The CDR3 coding sequence is TGTGCCAGCAGCTTAGCGCTTAGGTTCCGGGACAGGGAGTACGAGCAGTACTTC. This sequence encodes CASSLALRFRDREYEQYF.

This clonotype came up many times. The rearrangement links TRBV6-5 to TRBJ1-4; TRBD1 aligns across 10 bases. The CDR3 runs to 14 residues. The ends lost 4 bases at V and 7 bases at J; junction bases unmatched: 3. In germline, CDR1 is MNHEY, CDR2 SVGAGI. The CDR3 spells CASSLDRGFEKLFF. DNA of the CDR3: TGTGCCAGCAGTTTGGACAGGGGGTTTGAAAAACTGTTTTTT.

About this clonotype: A much more abundant neighbour one base away suggests this may be a read error. The gene calls are TRBV3-1 and TRBJ2-1; D unclear. Trimming removed 7 bases at V and 7 bases at J, with 11 bases between. CDR1 and CDR2 from the germline V gene are LGHDT and YNNKEL (reference sequence). This CDR3 region has 12 residues. The CDR3: CASNAVRNEQFF. CDR3 bases: TGTGCCAGCAACGCGGTACGTAATGAGCAGTTCTTC.

The rearrangement links TRBV7-3 to TRBJ2-6, with 8 bases lining up with TRBD2. The CDR3 is 19 residues long. Per the germline V gene, CDR1 is SGHTA and CDR2 is FQGTGA. The ends lost 0 bases at V and 0 bases at J; junction bases unmatched: 7. Here the CDR3 DNA reads TGTGCCAGCAGCTTAACTGAGGCGGGGGGATCCTCTGGGGCCAACGTCCTGACTTTC. Translating gives CASSLTEAGGSSGANVLTF.

The V call is TRBV10-3, the J call TRBJ1-2; D gene unclear. Germline V gene lookup returns CDR1 ENHRY and CDR2 SYGVKD. Trimming took off 5 bases at V and 3 bases at J, with 13 bases between the two ends. This CDR3 spans 14 amino acids. The DNA for the CDR3 is TGTGCCATCAGTAAAGCGGGGTTGGACTATGGCTACACCTTC. Translated: CAISKAGLDYGYTF.

This clonotype has ten or more counts. The J gene is TRBJ1-5, the V gene TRBV2, with D maybe TRBD1 (5 bases). From germline, CDR1 is SNHLY and CDR2 FYNNEI. V shed 8 bases and J shed 0 bases, with 17 bases lying between them. CDR3 size: 16 residues. CDR3 amino acids: CASAPGLGPSNQPQHF. The CDR3 bases are TGTGCCAGCGCACCAGGGTTAGGCCCTAGCAATCAGCCCCAGCATTTT.

This clonotype has a count of ten or more. The chain couples TRBV11-1 to TRBJ1-1; D is undetermined. The CDR3 has 11 residues. V was shortened by 4 bases and J by 7 bases, with 7 bases between the two germline ends. Germline V gene sequence: CDR1 SGHAT, CDR2 FQDESV (reference sequence). This chain's CDR3 is CASSSSIEAFF. The CDR3, as DNA: TGTGCCAGCAGCTCCTCTATTGAAGCTTTCTTT.

This clonotype was seen many times. The CDR3 reads CASSFITGSETQYF. The CDR3 bases are TGTGCCAGCAGCTTTATTACAGGGAGCGAGACCCAGTACTTC. This chain connects TRBV7-2 to TRBJ2-5; tentative D call: TRBD1 (6 bases). Germline V gene data show CDR1 as SGHTA and CDR2 as FQGNSA. The V and J ends lost 3 bases and 5 bases respectively, with 13 bases between them. The CDR3 totals 14 residues.

This clonotype was detected only a few times. The chain has TRBV7-2 and TRBJ2-1; 8 bases are a match to TRBD1. Trimming took 4 bases from V and 6 from J; bases not matched to a gene: 17. The germline gives CDR1 SGHTA, CDR2 FQGNSA. This CDR3 is built from 18 residues. CDR3 region: CASSSRRPGTGGINEQFF. CDR3 DNA sequence: TGTGCCAGCAGCTCCCGCCGACCCGGGACAGGAGGAATCAATGAGCAGTTCTTC.

The sample holds many counts of this clonotype. The gene calls are TRBV19 and TRBJ2-7; 9 bases align to TRBD2. Trimming removed 4 bases from V and 2 bases from J; junction bases left unmatched: 9. The CDR3 sequence is 16 residues long. The germline CDR1 and CDR2 sequences are LNHDA and SQIVND (reference sequence). CDR3 coding DNA: TGTGCCAGTAGTAGGGCGAGGCTAGCGGGAACCTACGAGCAGTACTTC. This encodes CASSRARLAGTYEQYF.

The chain combines TRBV28 with TRBJ2-5, with a tentative D call TRBD1 (6 bases). V dropped 6 bases and J dropped 0 bases, with 20 bases sitting between them. Germline CDR1 reads MDHEN; CDR2 reads SYDVKM. The CDR3 is made up of 17 amino acids. CDR3 sequence (DNA): TGTGCCAGCAGGTTGGGATCCGGCAGGGGTTACCAAGAGACCCAGTACTTC. It codes for CASRLGSGRGYQETQYF.

Comment on this clonotype: Since a much larger clone is just one base distant, this may be a read error. CDR3 sequence reads: CASSSTSGRGPNTGELFF. For the CDR3, the DNA is TGTGCCAGCAGTTCGACTAGCGGGAGGGGACCGAACACCGGGGAGCTGTTTTTT. The V gene is TRBV12-3 or TRBV12-4, the J gene TRBJ2-2, with 14 bases fitting TRBD2. The V and J ends lost 4 bases and 0 bases, in that order; junction bases with no gene match: 4. CDR3 length equals 18 residues.

This clonotype has just a few counts. V gene TRBV2 combines with J gene TRBJ2-5; 8 bases fit TRBD2. Looked up from germline, CDR1 is SNHLY and CDR2 is FYNNEI. Trimming took 4 bases from V and 9 from J; bases not matched to a gene: 7. CDR3 length equals 13 residues. The CDR3 DNA sequence: TGTGCCAGCAGTGGGACTAGCCATGGGCCCCAGTACTTC. This gives the protein CASSGTSHGPQYF.

This clonotype was seen ten or more times. This chain joins TRBV6-1 and TRBJ2-7; 7 nucleotides match TRBD2. The V gene end was trimmed by 6 bases and the J gene end by 2 bases; junction bases not matched to a gene: 13. This CDR3 has 16 residues. The germline V gene has CDR1 MNHNS and CDR2 SASEGT. As DNA, the CDR3 is TGTGCCAGCAGCCCCGACCTCCTAGCGGTTGCCTACGAGCAGTACTTC. Translation: CASSPDLLAVAYEQYF.